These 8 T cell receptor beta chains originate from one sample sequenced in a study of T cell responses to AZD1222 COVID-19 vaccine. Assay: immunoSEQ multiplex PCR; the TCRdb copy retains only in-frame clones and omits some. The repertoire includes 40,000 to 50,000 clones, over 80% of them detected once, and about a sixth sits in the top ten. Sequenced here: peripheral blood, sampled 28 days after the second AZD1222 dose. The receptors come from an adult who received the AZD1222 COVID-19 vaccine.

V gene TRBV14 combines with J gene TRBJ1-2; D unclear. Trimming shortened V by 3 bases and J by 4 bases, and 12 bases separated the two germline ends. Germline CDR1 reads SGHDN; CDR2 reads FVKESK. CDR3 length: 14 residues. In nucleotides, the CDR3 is TGTGCCAGCAGCCAGAGGGCGGAGATCTATGGCTACACCTTC. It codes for CASSQRAEIYGYTF.

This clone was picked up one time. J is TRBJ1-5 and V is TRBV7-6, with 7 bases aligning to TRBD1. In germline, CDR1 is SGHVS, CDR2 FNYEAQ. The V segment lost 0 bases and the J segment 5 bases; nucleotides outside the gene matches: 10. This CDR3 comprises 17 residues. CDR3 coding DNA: TGTGCCAGCAGCTTAGCCCCCAGGGGGGCCCCGGATCAGCCCCAGCATTTT. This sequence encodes CASSLAPRGAPDQPQHF.

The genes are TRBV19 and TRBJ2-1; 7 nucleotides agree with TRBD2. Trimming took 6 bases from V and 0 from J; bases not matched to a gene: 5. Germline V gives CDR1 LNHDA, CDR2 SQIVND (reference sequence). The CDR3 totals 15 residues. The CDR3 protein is CASSASGFSYNEQFF. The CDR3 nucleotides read TGTGCCAGTAGCGCTAGCGGCTTCTCCTACAATGAGCAGTTCTTC. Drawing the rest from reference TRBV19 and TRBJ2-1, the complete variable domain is DGGITQSPKYLFRKEGQNVTLSCEQNLNHDAMYWYRQDPGQGLRLIYYSQIVNDFQKGDIAEGYSVSREKKESFPLTVTSAQKNPTAFYLCASSASGFSYNEQFFGPGTRLTVL.

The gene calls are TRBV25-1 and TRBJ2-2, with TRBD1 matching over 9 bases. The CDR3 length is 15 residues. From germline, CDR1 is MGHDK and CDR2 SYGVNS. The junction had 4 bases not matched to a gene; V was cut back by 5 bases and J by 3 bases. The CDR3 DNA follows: TGTGCCAGCAGTCGGTGGGACAGGGACACCGGGGAGCTGTTTTTT. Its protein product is CASSRWDRDTGELFF.

The CDR3 is CASRQEGGGPADTQYF. CDR3 nucleotide sequence: TGTGCCAGTAGGCAAGAGGGGGGGGGCCCCGCAGATACGCAGTATTTT. The J gene is TRBJ2-3, the V gene TRBV19; TRBD2 might be the D (7 bases). Trimming stripped 6 bases from V and 4 bases from J, with 20 bases between. Germline V CDR1 and CDR2: LNHDA, SQIVND (reference sequence). The CDR3 extends over 16 amino acids.

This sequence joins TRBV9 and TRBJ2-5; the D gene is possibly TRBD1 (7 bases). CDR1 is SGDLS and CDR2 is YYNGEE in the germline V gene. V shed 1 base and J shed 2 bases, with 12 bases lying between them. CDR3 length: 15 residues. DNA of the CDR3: TGTGCCAGCAGCGTAAGGGCGGGACAGCAAGAGACCCAGTACTTC. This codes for CASSVRAGQQETQYF.

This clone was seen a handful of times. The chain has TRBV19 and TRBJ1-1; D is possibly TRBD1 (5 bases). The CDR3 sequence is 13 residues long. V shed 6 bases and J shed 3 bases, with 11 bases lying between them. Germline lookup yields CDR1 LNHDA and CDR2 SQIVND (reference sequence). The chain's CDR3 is CASSEWGDTEAFF. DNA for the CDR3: TGTGCCAGTAGCGAGTGGGGGGACACTGAAGCTTTCTTT.

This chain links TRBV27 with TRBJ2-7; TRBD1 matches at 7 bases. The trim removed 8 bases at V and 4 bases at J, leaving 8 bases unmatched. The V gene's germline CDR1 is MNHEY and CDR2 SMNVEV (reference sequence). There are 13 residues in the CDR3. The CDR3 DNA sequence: TGTGCCAGCGGCCGACAGGGCGGGTACGAGCAGTACTTC. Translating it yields CASGRQGGYEQYF.